Listed below are T cell receptor beta chains from one sample, sequenced in a study of T-cell memory formation after mild COVID-19. One entry per CDR3 protein results from TCRdb running MiXCR on the 5' RACE reads. The sample carries around 300,000 distinct CDR3 sequences, less than 9.5% recorded once. Sequencing was done on a sample of PBMCs or a T cell subset sorted from them (not recorded which). The source of these receptors is a man younger than 30 who had mild COVID-19 (a few samples of this study predate the infection). Cell type and time point are not known. Each CDR3 is given with its conserved first and last residue. The D gene is left open where the match is weak. Expanded clones are given a class, and other clones once, few, many or no size at all.

clone_size j_call v_call d_call cdr3_nt cdr3_aa
- TRBJ2-1 TRBV2 TRBD2 TGTGCCAGCAGTGGCGGGACTAGCGGGGGGCCAAGCTCCTACAATGAGCAGTTCTTC CASSGGTSGGPSSYNEQFF
few TRBJ1-5 TRBV28 TRBD1 TGTGCCAGCAAGGCGGACAGGCATCAGCCCCAGCATTTT CASKADRHQPQHF
few TRBJ1-2 TRBV4-3 - TGCGCCAGCAGCCAAACAGGGATCGATGGCTACACCTTC CASSQTGIDGYTF
many TRBJ1-2 TRBV6-5 - TGTGCCAGCAGTTACTCAGGCTCCGCTGGCTACACCTTC CASSYSGSAGYTF
few TRBJ2-3 TRBV7-9 - TGTGCCAGCAGCCAGAGGGGGGACTCCAATACAGATACGCAGTATTTT CASSQRGDSNTDTQYF
few TRBJ2-2 TRBV3-1 - TGTGCCAGCAGACCCGACTTTAGGGGGAACACCGGGGAGCTGTTTTTT CASRPDFRGNTGELFF
few TRBJ1-3 TRBV4-1 - TGCGCCAGCAGCCAAGGATTAGCAGGCCGGAACACCATATATTTT CASSQGLAGRNTIYF
- TRBJ1-5 TRBV30 - TGTGCCTGGACGTTAGCGGACGGTCAGCCCCAGCATTTT CAWTLADGQPQHF
- TRBJ1-2 TRBV7-2 - TGTGCCAGCAGCTTAAATACAGGACAGAGCTATGGCTGCACCTTC CASSLNTGQSYGCTF
- TRBJ1-1 TRBV7-9 - TGTGCCAGCAGCTACCCGGGCAACCCTGAAGCTTTCTTT CASSYPGNPEAFF
many TRBJ1-3 TRBV10-3 - TGTGCCATCAGTGATACCGACATTCCTGGAAACACCATATATTTT CAISDTDIPGNTIYF
- TRBJ2-5 TRBV28 - TGTGCCAGCAGTTTGATGGGCTCAACAGAGACCCAGTACTTC CASSLMGSTETQYF
few TRBJ2-1 TRBV6-5 TRBD1 TGTGCCAGCAGTTACTCAACTACGACAGGGGCCAATGAGCAGTTCTTC CASSYSTTTGANEQFF
few TRBJ1-6 TRBV4-1 - TGCGCCAGCAGCCTCACGGGGGGGGCTGGCTCCTATAATTCACCCCTCCACTTT CASSLTGGAGSYNSPLHF
- TRBJ2-1 TRBV5-1 TRBD2 TGCGCCAGCAGCTTGGCCCCGGCTAGCGGGGGTCACGGGGGTCGGGAGCAGTTCTTC CASSLAPASGGHGGREQFF
- TRBJ2-3 TRBV20-1 TRBD2 TGCAGTGCTAGAGTACTAGCGGGAATCAGGGAAAGGGATACGCAGTATTTT CSARVLAGIRERDTQYF
- TRBJ1-1 TRBV11-1 - TGTGCCAGCAGCCACCCATTGAACACTGAAGCTTTCTTT CASSHPLNTEAFF
few TRBJ2-5 TRBV7-2 - TGTGCCAGCAGCTTAGGGTGGAGGGAGACCCAGTACTTC CASSLGWRETQYF
- TRBJ2-1 TRBV29-1 TRBD2 TGCAGCGTTGAAGATCCTAGCGGGGGAGTCAATGAGCAGTTCTTC CSVEDPSGGVNEQFF
- TRBJ1-1 TRBV5-4 TRBD1 TGTGCCAGCAGCTTCGGACAGGGGCTTCAGAGGGGCACTGAAGCTTTCTTT CASSFGQGLQRGTEAFF
few TRBJ1-1 TRBV6-5 - TGTGCCAGCAGTTACGAGGGAAGGAACACTGAAGCTTTCTTT CASSYEGRNTEAFF
many TRBJ1-2 TRBV30 - TGTGCCTGGAGTGTTGGGGCGGGGATGAAGTATGGCTACACCTTC CAWSVGAGMKYGYTF
- TRBJ2-7 TRBV4-1 - TGCGCCAGCAGCCAAGATCAGGAATACGAGCAGTACTTC CASSQDQEYEQYF
- TRBJ2-3 TRBV5-1 - TGCGCCAGCAGCATGGAGACAGGCCCAGATACGCAGTATTTT CASSMETGPDTQYF
many TRBJ1-6 TRBV7-9 - TGTGCCAGCAGCTCGGGGGGCGGTTCACCCCTCCACTTT CASSSGGGSPLHF
many TRBJ2-3 TRBV6-1 TRBD1 TGTGCCAGCAGTGGCGGACAGGGGAGCACAGATACGCAGTATTTT CASSGGQGSTDTQYF
- TRBJ2-3 TRBV6-5 - TGTGCCAGCAGTTACGGGGGGGCCCGGATAGATACGCAGTATTTT CASSYGGARIDTQYF
- TRBJ2-1 TRBV5-5 TRBD2 TGTGCCAGCAGCTTGGCGGGGGGGCGAAATGAGCAGTTCTTC CASSLAGGRNEQFF
few TRBJ2-2 TRBV6-4 TRBD1 TGTGCCAGCAGCTCGGACAGGGACACCGGGGAGCTGTTTTTT CASSSDRDTGELFF
- TRBJ2-5 TRBV5-1 TRBD1 TGCGCCAGTTCCGGGACAGCTGTGGAGACCCAGTACTTC CASSGTAVETQYF
few TRBJ2-4 TRBV11-2 - TGTGCCAGCAGGGAAAACATTCAGTACTTC CASRENIQYF
few TRBJ2-1 TRBV4-3 TRBD2 TGCGCCAGCAGCCAAGAGAAGCGGGGGGGAGGTGAGCAGTTCTTC CASSQEKRGGGEQFF
- TRBJ2-3 TRBV9 TRBD2 TGTGCCAGCAGCCTTACCGGTAGCGGGCCTGGCACAGATACGCAGTATTTT CASSLTGSGPGTDTQYF
- TRBJ1-1 TRBV28 - TGTGCCAGCAGTACTATAACCGCCGGGGTCGAAGCTTTCTTT CASSTITAGVEAFF
many TRBJ2-5 TRBV7-2 TRBD1 TGTGCCAGCAGCTTAGACAGGGGGACCGGAGAGACCCAGTACTTC CASSLDRGTGETQYF
- TRBJ1-5 TRBV10-2 - TGCGCCAGCAGTGAGGGGGCCCAGCCCCAGCATTTT CASSEGAQPQHF
many TRBJ2-7 TRBV9 TRBD1 TGTGCCAGCAGCGTAGGGGACAGGGTTTACGAGCAGTACTTC CASSVGDRVYEQYF
many TRBJ1-1 TRBV7-2 TRBD1 TGTGCCAGCAGCGCCGACAGGGGGCTCACTGAAGCTTTCTTT CASSADRGLTEAFF
many TRBJ2-1 TRBV6-6 TRBD2 TGTGCCAGCAGTTACGGGACTAGCGGGGGTAATGAGCAGTTCTTC CASSYGTSGGNEQFF
many TRBJ1-1 TRBV5-4 - TGTGCCAGCAGCCGTCCTTTTTTAAAACAGGGTACTGAAGCTTTCTTT CASSRPFLKQGTEAFF
- TRBJ2-3 TRBV5-1 TRBD1 TGCGCCAGCAGCAGGGGACAGGACACAGATACGCAGTATTTT CASSRGQDTDTQYF